This T cell receptor (beta chain) was identified during a study of OX40 agonist ivuxolimab in advanced cancers. Study-wide points: The average count of expanded clones was higher among CD8+ T cells than among CD4+.

This clone has only a few counts. The antigen is not known. The germline V gene encodes CDR1 SEHNR and CDR2 FQNEAQ (reference sequence). There are 12 residues in the CDR3. The V and J ends lost 3 bases and 5 bases respectively, with 7 bases between them. TCRdb keeps only in-frame clones here, not all; method: immunoSEQ multiplex PCR. The top ten clones hold 35% to 45% of a sample with 30,000 to 40,000 clones, more than 70% of them seen once. The V call is TRBV7-9, the J call TRBJ2-5; D gene unclear. The TCR originated in an adult with an advanced solid tumor such as melanoma, head and neck, liver or kidney cancer. The material was CD4+ or CD8+ T cells sorted from blood, obtained in a trial of the OX40 agonist ivuxolimab. The DNA for the CDR3 is TGTGCCAGCAGCTTTACTGGGGAGACCCAGTACTTC. It specifies CASSFTGETQYF.